Sequencing of this T cell receptor (beta chain) was carried out in a study of OX40 agonist ivuxolimab in advanced cancers. Notes on the study in general: Doses of 0.1 to 3.0 mg/kg were accompanied by clonal expansion of CD4+ and CD8+ blood T cells by week 6.

To note about this clone: Antigen unknown.

V lost 1 base, J lost 8 bases, and 17 bases lay in between. The CDR3 length is 16 residues. The germline gives CDR1 MGHDK, CDR2 SYGVNS. The table came from immunoSEQ multiplex PCR; TCRdb's copy has only in-frame clones and leaves some out. The sample lists tens of thousands of clones; just under 85% were seen once. The timepoints at which blood was sampled were baseline, cycle 4 day 1, and cycle 7 day 1. This TCR was recovered from an adult with an advanced solid tumor such as melanoma, head and neck, liver or kidney cancer. The V and J genes are TRBV25-1 and TRBJ1-4; D possibly corresponds to TRBD1 (5 bases). The source was CD4+ or CD8+ T cells sorted from blood, collected in a trial of the OX40 agonist ivuxolimab. Here the CDR3 reads CASSESSFRVREKLFF. DNA for the CDR3: TGTGCCAGCAGTGAATCCTCCTTCAGGGTTAGGGAAAAACTGTTTTTT. The full variable domain, completed using reference TRBV25-1 and TRBJ1-4, is EADIYQTPRYLVIGTGKKITLECSQTMGHDKMYWYQQDPGMELHLIHYSYGVNSTEKGDLSSESTVSRIRTEHFPLTLESARPSHTSQYLCASSESSFRVREKLFFGSGTQLSVL.